The T cell receptor (beta chain) described here comes from a study of blood T cell repertoires in COVID-19. The method was immunoSEQ multiplex PCR; TCRdb's version includes in-frame clones alone and lacks a portion of them. The sample holds fewer than 450,000 clones, about 87% seen once. Germline trimming cut 6 bases from V and 6 bases from J; bases unmatched to any gene: 3. The CDR3 is 13 amino acids. The germline CDR1 and CDR2 sequences are MNHEY and SVGAGI. The sequenced sample was peripheral blood. The receptor was isolated from a woman between 45 and 60 years old with COVID-19, enrolled during active disease. The genes are TRBV6-5 and TRBJ2-2; 8 nucleotides agree with TRBD1. This CDR3 is CASREDRAGELFF. CDR3 DNA sequence: TGTGCCAGCAGAGAGGACAGGGCCGGGGAGCTGTTTTTT.